This T cell receptor (beta chain) was obtained from a study of CD8 T cells in ankylosing spondylitis. Study-level findings and limits: Fewer than ten highly homologous variants made up a TCR beta motif that seemed to typify ankylosing spondylitis blood. Existing reports had already noted some motif variants in reactive arthritis synovial fluid and blood.

This clonotype was seen at least ten times. Antigen: not known. The CDR3 loop spans 14 amino acids. The V gene's germline CDR1 is DFQATT and CDR2 SNEGSKA (reference sequence). Trimming took off 3 bases at V and 6 bases at J, with 15 bases between the two ends. Generation of TCR beta libraries employed quantitative 5'-RACE incorporating molecular barcodes. TCRdb reprocessed the 5' RACE reads via MiXCR and lists one record per CDR3 protein. The data contain around 770,000 distinct CDR3 sequences, under 20% of them singletons. Material for sequencing was blood, either unsorted or a sorted T cell fraction (not recorded which). The receptor was isolated from a male donor with ankylosing spondylitis. V and J are TRBV20-1 and TRBJ2-1; D is unclear. CDR3 nucleotides: TGCAGTGCTAGTTTGGGGTTATGGGTCAATGAGCAGTTCTTC. Protein sequence: CSASLGLWVNEQFF.